These 21 T cell receptor beta chains were sequenced from one sample in a study of shared clonotypes between healthy human individuals. The table came from immunoSEQ multiplex PCR; TCRdb's copy has only in-frame clones and leaves some out. The table lists about 2 million clones, just under 95% of them singletons, with around 1.2% in the top ten. Naive CD8 cells lacked CD45RO, underwent positive selection for CCR7 and left out terminally differentiated effector memory CD45RA+ cells. Sequenced input: naive CD8+ T cells sorted from blood. All receptors come from a man between 18 and 29 years old in good health.

The V gene is TRBV4-3, the J gene TRBJ2-3; 11 bases are a match to TRBD2. CDR3 length equals 17 residues. The V gene end was trimmed by 1 base and the J gene end by 1 base; junction bases not matched to a gene: 4. Germline lookup yields CDR1 LGHNA and CDR2 YSLEER. The CDR3 DNA follows: TGCGCCAGCAGCCAAGGACGGGGACTAGCGGGCACAGATACGCAGTATTTT. Translating gives CASSQGRGLAGTDTQYF.

The chain uses TRBV19 and TRBJ1-5; D perhaps matches TRBD1 (5 bases). V was clipped by 1 base and J by 6 bases, with 10 bases between them. The CDR3 sequence is 14 residues long. Germline assignment: CDR1 LNHDA and CDR2 SQIVND (reference sequence). The CDR3 here is CASSIGGGGQPQHF. Written as DNA, the CDR3 is TGTGCCAGTAGTATAGGCGGGGGTGGTCAGCCCCAGCATTTT.

Turning to this clone: Other DNA sequences in the sample encode the same CDR3. The chain combines TRBV4-3 with TRBJ2-7; 8 bases map to TRBD1. This CDR3 region has 14 residues. J lost 3 bases, V lost 6 bases, and 7 bases had no gene match. CDR1 LGHNA and CDR2 YSLEER come from the germline V gene. The CDR3 region has the DNA TGCGCCAGCAGTCCCGGGACAGGAGACTACGAGCAGTACTTC. It yields the protein CASSPGTGDYEQYF.

This chain links TRBV4-1 with TRBJ2-5; no clear D gene. The DNA end favors TRBJ2-7, so the J call may be wrong. Per germline, CDR1 MGHRA and CDR2 YSYEKL. The CDR3 totals 13 residues. The CDR3 sequence: CASSQVPADEQYF. The CDR3 coding sequence is TGCGCCAGCAGCCAAGTCCCCGCCGACGAGCAGTACTTC.

The rearrangement uses TRBV6-6 and TRBJ1-5; TRBD1 matches 7 bases. The CDR3 is made up of 15 amino acids. The junction had 4 bases not matched to a gene; V was cut back by 2 bases and J by 3 bases. CDR1 is MNHNY, CDR2 SVGAGI, per germline (reference sequence). CDR3 sequence: CASSYNRGINQPQHF. Here the CDR3 DNA reads TGTGCCAGCAGTTACAACAGGGGAATCAATCAGCCCCAGCATTTT.

V gene TRBV29-1 combines with J gene TRBJ2-7; D call uncertain. V was pared by 3 bases and J by 2 bases, with 8 bases between. CDR3 length: 12 amino acids. The germline V gene has CDR1 SQVTM and CDR2 ANQGSEA. The CDR3 spells CSVDAGTYEQYF. DNA for the CDR3: TGCAGCGTTGATGCCGGCACCTACGAGCAGTACTTC.

This chain connects TRBV4-1 to TRBJ2-7; TRBD2 matches 10 bases. V dropped 1 base and J dropped 0; count of bases not matched to a gene: 3. Per germline, CDR1 MGHRA and CDR2 YSYEKL. The CDR3 is 16 amino acids. CDR3 nucleotide sequence: TGCGCCAGCAGCCAAGTGGCTAGCGGGAGCTCCTACGAGCAGTACTTC. This encodes CASSQVASGSSYEQYF.

The chain's CDR3 is CASSLLQVNTEAFF. The CDR3 DNA is TGTGCCAGCAGCCTTCTTCAGGTGAACACTGAAGCTTTCTTT. The chain links TRBV7-2 to TRBJ1-1, with no clear D. Germline V gene data show CDR1 as SGHTA and CDR2 as FQGNSA. This CDR3 has 14 residues. Trimming shortened V by 5 bases and J by 0 bases, and 10 bases separated the two germline ends.

The CDR3 region is CASSLNWEGETQYF. CDR3 nucleotide sequence: TGTGCCAGCAGTTTGAACTGGGAGGGGGAGACCCAGTACTTC. The rearrangement uses TRBV28 and TRBJ2-5, with 7 bases aligning to TRBD2. J gave up 5 bases and V 3 bases, and 6 bases lay outside the gene matches. This CDR3 comprises 14 residues. CDR1 is MDHEN and CDR2 is SYDVKM in the germline V gene. Full variable domain (missing parts from reference TRBV28 and TRBJ2-5): DVKVTQSSRYLVKRTGEKVFLECVQDMDHENMFWYRQDPGLGLRLIYFSYDVKMKEKGDIPEGYSVSREKKERFSLILESASTNQTSMYLCASSLNWEGETQYFGPGTRLLVL.

The chain links TRBV7-9 to TRBJ1-5; perhaps TRBD1 as D (6 bases). Germline V gene data show CDR1 as SEHNR and CDR2 as FQNEAQ (reference sequence). V lost 4 bases to trimming and J lost 4 bases, with 8 bases between them. This CDR3 region has 13 residues. The CDR3 here is CASSSQGNQPQHF. CDR3 DNA sequence: TGTGCCAGCAGCTCACAGGGAAATCAGCCCCAGCATTTT.

V is TRBV7-9 and J is TRBJ2-1; the D is unclear. CDR1 SEHNR and CDR2 FQNEAQ come from the germline V gene (reference sequence). The CDR3 consists of 14 residues. Trimming took 8 bases from V and 9 from J, leaving 20 bases between them. The CDR3 sequence: CASQDVTRVGEQFF. CDR3 in DNA: TGTGCCAGCCAGGACGTTACCCGAGTGGGTGAGCAGTTCTTC.

The V and J genes are TRBV2 and TRBJ1-3; D gene uncertain. Germline values: CDR1 SNHLY, CDR2 FYNNEI. The CDR3 runs 16 residues. Between the trimmed V and J ends, which lost 2 bases and 2 bases, there was a span of 13 bases. Here the CDR3 DNA reads TGTGCCAGCAGTGAATGGCAGGCTGCCGCTGGAAACACCATATATTTT. It encodes CASSEWQAAAGNTIYF.

V is TRBV5-1 and J is TRBJ1-1; perhaps TRBD1 as D (6 bases). This CDR3 has 14 amino acids. Trimming pared 4 bases from V and 2 bases from J, leaving 12 bases between. The germline V gene has CDR1 SGHRS and CDR2 YFSETQ. The CDR3 bases are TGCGCCAGCAGCACGGGGACATTTAACACTGAAGCTTTCTTT. Protein sequence: CASSTGTFNTEAFF. The whole variable domain, remainder taken from reference TRBV5-1 and TRBJ1-1, is KAGVTQTPRYLIKTRGQQVTLSCSPISGHRSVSWYQQTPGQGLQFLFEYFSETQRNKGNFPGRFSGRQFSNSRSEMNVSTLELGDSALYLCASSTGTFNTEAFFGQGTRLTVV.

The chain uses TRBV6-1 and TRBJ2-7, with D unresolved. CDR1 and CDR2 from the germline V gene are MNHNS and SASEGT. The ends were cut back, 7 bases at V and 0 bases at J, with 13 bases in the middle. This CDR3 contains 14 residues. The CDR3 reads CASKSWALSYEQYF. The CDR3 nucleotides are TGTGCCAGCAAATCGTGGGCACTCTCCTACGAGCAGTACTTC.

The chain couples TRBV4-1 to TRBJ1-1, with 9 bases lining up with TRBD1. The germline V gene encodes CDR1 MGHRA and CDR2 YSYEKL. The CDR3 sequence is 16 residues long. Trimming removed 4 bases from V and 6 bases from J; junction bases left unmatched: 12. CDR3 sequence reads: CASSPGTGIGFSEAFF. CDR3 coding DNA: TGCGCCAGCAGCCCTGGGACAGGGATTGGATTTTCTGAAGCTTTCTTT.

This rearrangement joins TRBV30 to TRBJ1-2, with TRBD1 matching 7 bases. CDR1 and CDR2 (germline): GTSNPN, SVGIG (reference sequence). CDR3 length: 13 residues. Trimming took 2 bases from V and 7 from J; bases not matched to a gene: 7. CDR3 DNA sequence: TGTGCCTGGAGTAATAGGGGGCCGGCTGGCTACACCTTC. As protein: CAWSNRGPAGYTF.

The V call is TRBV4-1, the J call TRBJ2-7, with 9 positions matching TRBD2. Looked up from germline, CDR1 is MGHRA and CDR2 is YSYEKL. J gave up 5 bases and V 0 bases, and 8 bases lay outside the gene matches. The CDR3 is 16 residues long. CDR3 bases: TGCGCCAGCAGCCAAGACAGTAGCGGGAGCCGGAACGAGCAGTACTTC. It encodes CASSQDSSGSRNEQYF.

J is TRBJ2-7 and V is TRBV28; TRBD1 aligns across 7 bases. J was trimmed by 3 bases and V by 6 bases; bases with no gene match: 8. The V gene's germline CDR1 is MDHEN and CDR2 SYDVKM. The CDR3 runs 14 residues. This CDR3 is CASRPVGTVYEQYF. The CDR3 DNA is TGTGCCAGCAGACCCGTCGGGACAGTCTACGAGCAGTACTTC.

The chain has TRBV2 and TRBJ1-2, with D unresolved. The CDR3 totals 13 residues. Trimming took off 3 bases at V and 4 bases at J, with 9 bases between the two ends. Germline-derived CDR1 and CDR2 are SNHLY and FYNNEI. CDR3 sequence: CASSEAQTYGYTF. The CDR3 nucleotides are TGTGCCAGCAGTGAGGCACAGACCTATGGCTACACCTTC.

The J gene is TRBJ1-5, the V gene TRBV10-2; 8 bases match TRBD1. This CDR3 has 16 amino acids. With V trimmed by 0 bases and J by 4 bases, 5 bases remained unmatched. Germline values: CDR1 WSHSY, CDR2 SAAADI. DNA for the CDR3: TGCGCCAGCAGTGAGTCAGTGACAGGGGCAAATCAGCCCCAGCATTTT. Translated: CASSESVTGANQPQHF.

This clone showed up just once. The rearrangement links TRBV19 to TRBJ2-1, with a possible D match to TRBD2 (5 bases). Germline CDR1 and CDR2: LNHDA and SQIVND (reference sequence). Trimming removed 9 bases from V and 7 bases from J, with 16 bases in between. CDR3 size: 13 residues. The CDR3 reads CASEGNPHNEQFF. The CDR3 bases are TGTGCCAGCGAGGGAAACCCTCATAATGAGCAGTTCTTC.